This T cell receptor (beta chain) was obtained from a study of blood T cell repertoires in COVID-19. Original processing methods: How many nucleated cells were present was estimated from reference gene primer amplification. TCRdb's table, derived via immunoSEQ multiplex PCR, lists solely in-frame clones and lacks some. Clone size and the V and J calls come from that table; the DNA yielded D and trimming. The repertoire has approximately 220,000 clones, over 80% of them found once; the top ten carry around 30%. Germline assignment: CDR1 SGHRS and CDR2 YFSETQ. V lost 0 bases to trimming and J lost 4 bases; unmatched junction nucleotides: 3. This CDR3 spans 15 amino acids.

The origin of this receptor is a man aged 40-49 years with acute or convalescent COVID-19. Sequencing used peripheral blood. V is TRBV5-1 and J is TRBJ2-1, with 8 bases that match TRBD2. CDR3 sequence (DNA): TGCGCCAGCAGCTTGGATGCTAGCGGGTACAATGAGCAGTTCTTC. It is translated as CASSLDASGYNEQFF.